Presented here are 10 T cell receptor beta chains from one specimen sequenced in a study of neurological immune-mediated disorders. Each CDR3 protein is one row after TCRdb ran MiXCR on the 5' RACE reads. The profile shows about 62,000 distinct CDR3 sequences, roughly 4% of them singletons. What was sequenced was PBMCs. The receptors stem from a woman aged 50 to 65 with multiple sclerosis.

This clonotype was counted ten times or more. The chain uses TRBV20-1 and TRBJ2-5; D not resolved. The germline V and J ends were trimmed by 3 bases and 3 bases, with 14 bases remaining between them. The CDR3 extends over 14 amino acids. Germline V gene data show CDR1 as DFQATT and CDR2 as SNEGSKA (reference sequence). This CDR3 is CSARATNSKETQYF. CDR3 DNA sequence: TGCAGTGCTAGGGCCACGAACAGCAAAGAGACCCAGTACTTC.

At least ten counts were recorded for this clonotype. The rearrangement joins TRBV20-1 to TRBJ2-3, with D perhaps assigned TRBD1 or TRBD2 (5 bases each). Germline V gene sequence: CDR1 DFQATT, CDR2 SNEGSKA (reference sequence). CDR3 size: 15 residues. Trimming shortened V by 6 bases and J by 1 base, and 17 bases separated the two germline ends. Here the CDR3 DNA reads TGCAGTGCCCCCCGGGGCAGTGCAGGCACAGATACGCAGTATTTT. This translates into CSAPRGSAGTDTQYF.

This clonotype was observed a few times. A single base separates this from a much larger clone, so it may be a read error. The chain combines TRBV10-3 with TRBJ2-7; 7 bases are a match to TRBD2. Germline assignment: CDR1 ENHRY and CDR2 SYGVKD. The CDR3 length is 13 residues. Unmatched junction bases numbered 4, after V lost 3 bases and J lost 5 bases. The CDR3 sequence: CAISEIGRNEQYF. The CDR3, as DNA: TGTGCCATCAGTGAAATCGGGAGGAACGAGCAGTACTTC.

This clonotype came up many times. This chain connects TRBV4-2 to TRBJ2-1; 11 bases line up with TRBD2. This CDR3 comprises 16 residues. V was clipped by 3 bases and J by 6 bases; unmatched bases: 7. Germline-derived CDR1 and CDR2 are LGHNA and YNFKEQ. The CDR3 sequence: CASSQDLAGGRNEQFF. The CDR3 DNA sequence: TGTGCCAGCAGCCAGGATCTAGCGGGAGGACGCAATGAGCAGTTCTTC.

This clonotype was seen ten or more times. V gene TRBV6-6 combines with J gene TRBJ2-7; D unresolved. The V end lost 4 bases, the J end lost 2 bases, and 6 bases lay between the germline ends. CDR1 MNHNY and CDR2 SVGAGI come from the germline V gene (reference sequence). This CDR3 is built from 12 residues. This chain's CDR3 is CASSSRPYEQYF. The CDR3 DNA follows: TGTGCCAGCAGTTCCCGCCCCTACGAGCAGTACTTC.

Ten or more counts support this clonotype. The V gene is TRBV20-1, the J gene TRBJ2-1, with a weak D call TRBD2 (6 bases). V shed 1 base and J shed 9 bases, with 13 bases lying between them. From germline, CDR1 is DFQATT and CDR2 SNEGSKA (reference sequence). The CDR3 consists of 13 residues. The CDR3 DNA is TGCAGTGCTAGAGTTCCCGGGACTGGTGAGCAGTTCTTC. Amino acids: CSARVPGTGEQFF.

This clonotype occurred many times. The chain uses TRBV24-1 and TRBJ2-3, with D tentatively TRBD2 (5 bases). Trimming took off 3 bases at V and 7 bases at J, with 13 bases between the two ends. CDR3 size: 14 residues. Germline CDR1 and CDR2: KGHDR and SFDVKD. CDR3 loop: CATSDSTRGNTQYF. Here the CDR3 DNA reads TGTGCCACCAGTGATAGCACCCGAGGGAATACGCAGTATTTT.

The table lists this clonotype with many counts. The gene calls are TRBV27 and TRBJ1-2, with D perhaps TRBD1 (6 bases). V lost 4 bases and J 5 bases, leaving 17 bases between the germline ends. Germline loops: CDR1 MNHEY, CDR2 SMNVEV (reference sequence). This CDR3 spans 15 amino acids. In DNA, the CDR3 is TGTGCCAGCAGTTGGGGGGGCGGGGGCGTATATGGCTACACCTTC. Residues: CASSWGGGGVYGYTF.

This clonotype was observed at least ten times. J is TRBJ1-1 and V is TRBV5-5; D remains unclear. Germline V gene data show CDR1 as SGHKS and CDR2 as YYEKEE (reference sequence). The V end lost 5 bases, the J end lost 6 bases, and 14 bases lay between the germline ends. The CDR3 sequence is 13 residues long. CDR3 residues: CASSFRTAAEAFF. The CDR3 nucleotides are TGTGCCAGCAGTTTCCGGACCGCCGCTGAAGCTTTCTTT. The whole variable domain, filled in from reference TRBV5-5 and TRBJ1-1, reads DAGVTQSPTHLIKTRGQQVTLRCSPISGHKSVSWYQQVLGQGPQFIFQYYEKEERGRGNFPDRFSARQFPNYSSELNVNALLLGDSALYLCASSFRTAAEAFFGQGTRLTVV.

This clonotype was counted ten times or more. The rearrangement uses TRBV20-1 and TRBJ1-2; D gene unclear. This CDR3 is built from 13 residues. Deletions cut 0 bases from V and 2 bases from J, with 7 bases between. CDR1 is DFQATT, CDR2 SNEGSKA, per germline (reference sequence). CDR3 sequence reads: CSARDPQNYGYTF. The CDR3 DNA follows: TGCAGTGCTAGAGATCCGCAGAACTATGGCTACACCTTC.